This T cell receptor beta chain was sequenced during a study of blood T cell repertoires in COVID-19. CDR1 is LNHDA and CDR2 is SQIVND in the germline V gene (reference sequence). The ends lost 7 bases at V and 5 bases at J; junction bases unmatched: 4. There are 13 residues in the CDR3. Some clones are missing from TCRdb's copy, which holds only in-frame ones; the method was immunoSEQ multiplex PCR. This table holds hundreds of thousands of clones, roughly 85% found once. This sequence was found in a man between 50 and 59 years old with COVID-19, enrolled during active disease. Sequenced input: peripheral blood. The V call is TRBV19, the J call TRBJ2-5; 10 bases match TRBD1. This CDR3 is CASMTGGLETQYF. The CDR3 DNA reads TGTGCCAGTATGACAGGGGGCCTTGAGACCCAGTACTTC.